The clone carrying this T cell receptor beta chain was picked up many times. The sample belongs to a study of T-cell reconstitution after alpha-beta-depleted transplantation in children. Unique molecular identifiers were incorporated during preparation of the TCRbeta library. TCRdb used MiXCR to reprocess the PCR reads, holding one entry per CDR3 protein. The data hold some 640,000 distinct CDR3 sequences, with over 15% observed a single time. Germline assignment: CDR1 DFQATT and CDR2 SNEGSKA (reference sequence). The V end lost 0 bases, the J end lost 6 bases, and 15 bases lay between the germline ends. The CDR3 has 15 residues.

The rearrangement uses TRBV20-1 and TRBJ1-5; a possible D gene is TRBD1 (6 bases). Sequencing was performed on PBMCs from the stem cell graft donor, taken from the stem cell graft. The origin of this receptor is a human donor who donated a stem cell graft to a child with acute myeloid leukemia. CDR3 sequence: CSARDLGGPRQPQHF. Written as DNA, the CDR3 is TGCAGTGCTAGAGATCTGGGGGGGCCGCGTCAGCCCCAGCATTTT.